This TCR beta chain was observed in a study of T cells in Graves' hyperthyroidism and ophthalmopathy. J gave up 1 base and V 6 bases, and 13 bases lay outside the gene matches. The germline CDR1 and CDR2 sequences are MNHEY and SMNVEV (reference sequence). The CDR3 contains 17 residues. This clonotype was found many times. Amplified regions were TCR beta CDR3 sequences from RNA transcripts. Carried out on the TCR CDR3, a first-round RT-PCR used the HTBI primer set. TCRdb fed the multiplex PCR reads into MiXCR, producing one record per CDR3 protein. The sample records a few hundred thousand distinct CDR3 sequences, more than 20% being singletons.

The sequenced sample consisted of blood. The chain is built from TRBV27 and TRBJ1-1, with 8 bases matching TRBD1. This clonotype was obtained from a man aged 18 to 29 with Graves' hyperthyroidism. This CDR3 reads CASSPIPTGVSNTEAFF. The CDR3 DNA is TGTGCCAGCAGCCCCATCCCGACAGGGGTATCGAACACTGAAGCTTTCTTT.